The present T cell receptor beta chain was sequenced within a study of T-cell memory formation after mild COVID-19. Study conclusions and caveats: Clones contracting across day 15 to 85 had a balanced CD4/CD8 profile; later expanding clones leaned CD4+.

Note on this clonotype: Its antigen is not identified.

The CDR3 extends over 15 amino acids. Per germline, CDR1 SGHRS and CDR2 YFSETQ. Trimming cost V 3 bases and J 5 bases, with 16 bases left between them. From the 5' RACE reads, TCRdb called clonotypes with MiXCR, one entry per CDR3 protein. The data contain about 400,000 distinct CDR3 sequences, roughly 18% of them singletons. This clonotype was obtained from a man between 18 and 35 years old who had mild COVID-19 (a few samples of this study predate the infection). Cell type and time point are not known. What was sequenced was PBMCs or a T cell subset sorted from them (not recorded which). V and J are TRBV5-1 and TRBJ2-3; maybe TRBD1 (6 bases). The CDR3 DNA reads TGCGCCAGCAGCTGGGGGCAGGGAACCGAAGATACGCAGTATTTT. Translation gives CASSWGQGTEDTQYF. Together with reference TRBV5-1 and TRBJ2-3, the CDR3 gives the full variable domain: KAGVTQTPRYLIKTRGQQVTLSCSPISGHRSVSWYQQTPGQGLQFLFEYFSETQRNKGNFPGRFSGRQFSNSRSEMNVSTLELGDSALYLCASSWGQGTEDTQYFGPGTRLTVL.